This TCR beta chain was captured in a study of PD-1 blockade in classical Hodgkin lymphoma (dated by TCRdb to about 2020). Some background on the complete study: Nivolumab dosing was 3 mg/kg intravenously every 2 weeks, continuing until either disease progression or unacceptable toxicity. The study used CyTOF and TCR beta sequencing to define a peripheral blood immune signature of response to PD-1 blockade in classical Hodgkin lymphoma. Results the study describes overall, beyond this receptor: Only a single clinical trial cohort was studied, and what caused the repertoire differences, possibly disease activity or prior therapy, remained undefined. Patients starting nivolumab less than 1 year after ASCT had lower diversity and were excluded from later analyses to avoid confounding by immune reconstitution. Trial patients with a complete response had baseline diversity similar to that of newly diagnosed patients, while partial responders and progressors had significantly lower diversity. Baseline TCR diversity was reported to be lower in newly diagnosed patients than in healthy donors and to be lower still in relapsed/refractory patients. By C4D1, a significant rise was seen in CD4+ TCR diversity but not in CD8+ TCR diversity (p=0.0027 vs p=0.16), and the rise was most apparent among complete responders (p=0.02).

The time point label here, explained by the study, means: cycle 1 day 1 (C1D1), immediately before nivolumab initiation. All trial patients had relapsed after autologous stem cell transplantation, with cohorts A, B and C differing in prior brentuximab vedotin exposure. Using a Miltenyi CD4+ T cell isolation kit, CD4+ T cells were purified from thawed PBMCs through magnetic negative selection. The trial cohort included 50 to 60 patients with relapsed/refractory classical Hodgkin lymphoma, and each patient had a best overall response of complete response, partial response or progressive disease. Trial patients were treated with single-agent nivolumab in the multi-cohort phase II CheckMate 205 trial. Best overall response was determined by an independent review committee according to the 2007 International Working Group response criteria. Trial PBMCs were collected immediately before nivolumab initiation (C1D1) and during therapy at cycle 2 day 1 and cycle 4 day 1. Peripheral blood was collected in 8 mL Vacutainer Cell Preparation Tubes, from which PBMCs were isolated by centrifugation and then cryopreserved. Purified CD4+ and CD8+ fractions were prepared only for cases where an additional PBMC sample was available. On LS columns in a quadroMACS separator, the magnetically labelled cells were depleted, and the flow-through was collected as the purified fraction.

The CDR3 goes from the cysteine to the phenylalanine over 16 residues. Of all the DNA, just the CDR3 is kept, 48 bases in frame from base 1. V lost 6 bases and J lost 0 bases; the stretch between them is 17 bases long. The germline V gene yields MDHEN for CDR1 and SYDVKM for CDR2. Concerning this clone: It lacks a known antigen. The sample holds no much larger clone one base away, and base qualities are not on file.

The Qiagen DNeasy kit was used to extract genomic DNA from unsorted PBMCs and from the negatively selected CD4+ and CD8+ fractions. Using primers that anneal to V and J segments, immunoSEQ multiplex PCR amplified the TCR beta CDR3 regions. A synthetic immune receptor repertoire was used to minimize amplification bias, and any residual bias was removed computationally once sequencing was done. Turning to the authors' computational methods: Repertoire diversity was quantified as the Shannon entropy index using custom Python scripts. Unsorted, CD4+ and CD8+ repertoires were analyzed separately, except for combined analyses in which CD4+ and CD8+ sequences were merged in silico. Clonal expansion was defined as at least a 2-fold frequency increase after treatment relative to C1D1, with a pseudocount of 0.5 for undetected baseline clones. Clones with 0 or 1 copy at C1D1 were classified as singleton clones, and clones with 2 or more copies were classified as non-singleton clones. Clones expanded in unsorted samples were labelled as CD4+, CD8+ or unknown by matching protein sequences in sorted samples from the same patient. Wilcoxon tests on paired samples were used to test changes in diversity from C1D1 to C4D1. TCRdb took this table from immuneACCESS and kept in-frame rearrangements with V and J called. Such tables lack part of the clones; where checked against another copy, unresolved V genes explain under half of the gap, and the rest is unexplained. V and J calls and clone size come straight from that table; D and trimming were deduced from the DNA. Here the sample has 30,000 to 35,000 clones; about 93% occur a single time. 0.2% to 0.3% of the sample is taken by the ten largest.

The V gene is TRBV28 and the J gene is TRBJ1-1, and TRBD1 may be the D gene, going by 5 matching bases. The sequencing here drew on CD4+ T cells from blood, taken at baseline. This receptor was obtained from a human donor with classical Hodgkin lymphoma. The CDR3 amino acid sequence is: CASRSLRGRMNTEAFF. The DNA sequence is TGTGCCAGCAGGTCCCTTAGGGGCCGTATGAACACTGAAGCTTTCTTT.